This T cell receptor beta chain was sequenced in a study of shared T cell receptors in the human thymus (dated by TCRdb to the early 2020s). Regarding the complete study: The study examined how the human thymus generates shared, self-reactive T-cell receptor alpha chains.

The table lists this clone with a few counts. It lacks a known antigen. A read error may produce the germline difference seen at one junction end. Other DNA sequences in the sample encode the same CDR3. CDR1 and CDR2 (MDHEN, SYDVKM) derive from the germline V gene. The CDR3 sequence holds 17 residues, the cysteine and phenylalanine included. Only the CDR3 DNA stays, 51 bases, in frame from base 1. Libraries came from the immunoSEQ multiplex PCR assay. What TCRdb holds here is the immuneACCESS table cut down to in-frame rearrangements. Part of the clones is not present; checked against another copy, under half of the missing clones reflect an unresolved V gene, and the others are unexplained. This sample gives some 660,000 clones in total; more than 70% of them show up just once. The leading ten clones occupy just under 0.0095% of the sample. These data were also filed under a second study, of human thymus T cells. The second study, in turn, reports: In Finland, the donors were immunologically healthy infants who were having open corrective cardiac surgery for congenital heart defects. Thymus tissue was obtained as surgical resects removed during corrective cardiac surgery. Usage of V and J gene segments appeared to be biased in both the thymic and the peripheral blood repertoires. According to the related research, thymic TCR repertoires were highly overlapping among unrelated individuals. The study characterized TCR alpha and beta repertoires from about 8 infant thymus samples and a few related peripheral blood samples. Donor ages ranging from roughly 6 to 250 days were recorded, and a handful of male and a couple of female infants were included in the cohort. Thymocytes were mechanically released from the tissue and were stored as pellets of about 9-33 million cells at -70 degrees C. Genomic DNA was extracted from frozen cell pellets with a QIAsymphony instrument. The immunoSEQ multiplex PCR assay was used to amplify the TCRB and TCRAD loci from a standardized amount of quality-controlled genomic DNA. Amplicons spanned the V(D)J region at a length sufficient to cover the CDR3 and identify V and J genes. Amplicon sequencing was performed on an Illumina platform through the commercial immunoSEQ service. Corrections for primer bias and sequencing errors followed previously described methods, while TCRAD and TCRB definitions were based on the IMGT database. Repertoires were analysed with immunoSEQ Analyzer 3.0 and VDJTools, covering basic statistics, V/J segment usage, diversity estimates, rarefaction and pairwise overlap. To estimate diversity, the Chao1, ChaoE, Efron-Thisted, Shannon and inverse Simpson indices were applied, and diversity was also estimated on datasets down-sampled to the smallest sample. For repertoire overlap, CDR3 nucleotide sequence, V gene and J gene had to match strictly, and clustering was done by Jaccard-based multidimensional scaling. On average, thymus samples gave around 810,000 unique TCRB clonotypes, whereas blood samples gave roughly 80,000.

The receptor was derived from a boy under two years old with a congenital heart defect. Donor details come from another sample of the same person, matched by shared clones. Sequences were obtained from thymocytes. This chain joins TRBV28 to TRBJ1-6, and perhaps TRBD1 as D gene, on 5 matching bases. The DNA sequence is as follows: TGTGCCAGCAGTTCAAGCAGGGTTCCCTCCTATAATTCCCCCCTCCACTTT. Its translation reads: CASSSSRVPSYNSPLHF.